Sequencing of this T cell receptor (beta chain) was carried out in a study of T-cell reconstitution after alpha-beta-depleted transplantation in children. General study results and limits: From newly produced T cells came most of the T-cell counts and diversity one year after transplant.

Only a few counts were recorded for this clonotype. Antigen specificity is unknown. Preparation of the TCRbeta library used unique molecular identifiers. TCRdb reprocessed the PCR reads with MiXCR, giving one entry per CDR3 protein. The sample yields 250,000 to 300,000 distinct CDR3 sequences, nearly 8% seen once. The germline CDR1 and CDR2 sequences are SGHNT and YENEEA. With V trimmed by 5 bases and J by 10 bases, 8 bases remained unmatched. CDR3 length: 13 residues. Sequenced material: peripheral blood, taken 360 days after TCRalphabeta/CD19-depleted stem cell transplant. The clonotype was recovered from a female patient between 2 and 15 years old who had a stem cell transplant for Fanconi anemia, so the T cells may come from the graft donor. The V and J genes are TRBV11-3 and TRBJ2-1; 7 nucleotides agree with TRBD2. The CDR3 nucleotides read TGTGCCAGCAGCAGGGGAGCGGGGAAGGAGCAGTTCTTC. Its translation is CASSRGAGKEQFF.